The 19 T cell receptor beta chains below all came from one sample that was sequenced in a study of long-term antiretroviral therapy in people with HIV. Version v3.0 of the immunoSEQ assay was performed at survey level. The method was immunoSEQ multiplex PCR; TCRdb's version includes in-frame clones alone and lacks a portion of them. The sample has 25,000 to 30,000 clones; 65% to 85% are singletons. This specimen consisted of unsorted PBMCs, obtained 0.4 years after starting antiretroviral therapy. The receptors derive from a man between 18 and 29 years old with HIV.

This clone has just a few counts. The chain carries TRBV15 and TRBJ2-7; D call uncertain. Trimming took 4 bases from V and 1 from J, leaving 8 bases between them. The CDR3 runs 13 residues. Germline V lookup: CDR1 LNHNV, CDR2 YYDKDF (reference sequence). The CDR3 DNA is TGTGCCACCAGCATGCCAGGTTCCTACGAGCAGTACTTC. Amino acids: CATSMPGSYEQYF.

V usage is TRBV19 and J usage is TRBJ1-1; D is undetermined. Trimming stripped 2 bases from V and 7 bases from J, with 11 bases between. The CDR3 runs to 13 residues. Germline V gene data show CDR1 as LNHDA and CDR2 as SQIVND (reference sequence). In DNA, the CDR3 is TGTGCCAGTAGTATAAGGAAAAGGGATGAAGCTTTCTTT. It translates to CASSIRKRDEAFF.

V gene TRBV4-1 combines with J gene TRBJ2-1; 13 bases are a match to TRBD2. The CDR3 extends over 20 amino acids. Trimming removed 0 bases from V and 0 bases from J; junction bases left unmatched: 8. Looked up from germline, CDR1 is MGHRA and CDR2 is YSYEKL. In DNA, the CDR3 is TGCGCCAGCAGCCAAGATCCGACTAGCGGGGGGTTTAGCTCCTACAATGAGCAGTTCTTC. Its protein is CASSQDPTSGGFSSYNEQFF.

The chain uses TRBV28 and TRBJ2-1; TRBD1 agrees at 7 bases. After removal of 3 bases from V and 5 bases from J, the junction contained 4 bases not matched to a gene. The germline V gene has CDR1 MDHEN and CDR2 SYDVKM. The CDR3 contains 14 residues. CDR3 region: CASSLPGQNNEQFF. The CDR3 DNA reads TGTGCCAGCAGTTTGCCGGGACAGAACAATGAGCAGTTCTTC.

V usage is TRBV5-4 and J usage is TRBJ2-5; TRBD1 agrees at 8 bases. The CDR3 has 15 amino acids. The trim removed 4 bases at V and 5 bases at J, leaving 10 bases unmatched. The V gene's germline CDR1 is SGHNT and CDR2 YYREEE (reference sequence). The CDR3 loop reads CASSHGQGLGETQYF. The CDR3 nucleotides are TGTGCCAGCAGCCACGGACAGGGTCTGGGTGAGACCCAGTACTTC.

The chain joins TRBV9 to TRBJ1-2, with D possibly being TRBD1 (5 bases). Between the trimmed V and J ends, which lost 4 bases and 12 bases, there was a span of 25 bases. This CDR3 has 15 amino acids. Looked up from germline, CDR1 is SGDLS and CDR2 is YYNGEE. The CDR3 loop is CASSPWSEGGGDHTF. The DNA of the CDR3 is TGTGCCAGCAGCCCCTGGTCAGAGGGTGGCGGGGACCACACCTTC.

The chain uses TRBV9 and TRBJ1-4; D call uncertain. There are 13 residues in the CDR3. The V end was cut by 4 bases, the J end by 8 bases, with 12 bases between. From germline, CDR1 is SGDLS and CDR2 YYNGEE. The CDR3 loop is CASSPQTGEKLFF. The DNA of the CDR3 is TGTGCCAGCAGCCCACAAACGGGGGAAAAACTGTTTTTT.

V and J are TRBV18 and TRBJ1-6; D call uncertain. Germline V CDR1 and CDR2: KGHSH, LQKENI. Trimming took 3 bases from V and 6 from J, leaving 6 bases between them. The CDR3 is made up of 13 amino acids. DNA for the CDR3: TGTGCCAGCTCACCCGCCGTTAATTCACCCCTCCACTTT. The encoded protein is CASSPAVNSPLHF.

V is TRBV4-1 and J is TRBJ1-4; D unclear. CDR3 length equals 15 residues. V was pared by 0 bases and J by 7 bases, with 12 bases between. From germline, CDR1 is MGHRA and CDR2 YSYEKL. The CDR3 spells CASSQDQDYGEKLFF. CDR3 bases: TGCGCCAGCAGCCAAGATCAGGATTATGGTGAAAAACTGTTTTTT.

This clone turned up a few times. The chain is built from TRBV7-2 and TRBJ1-2, with no clear D. This CDR3 comprises 12 residues. Germline loops: CDR1 SGHTA, CDR2 FQGNSA. V was clipped by 3 bases and J by 7 bases, with 9 bases between them. CDR3 residues: CASSLGSSGYTF. The DNA of the CDR3 is TGTGCCAGCAGCTTGGGGTCGAGTGGCTACACCTTC.

The V call is TRBV19, the J call TRBJ2-1, with 10 bases identical to TRBD1. J gave up 7 bases and V 7 bases, and 10 bases lay outside the gene matches. Germline assignment: CDR1 LNHDA and CDR2 SQIVND (reference sequence). This CDR3 comprises 15 residues. The CDR3 nucleotides read TGTGCCAGTACAGTCTGGACAGGGGGAAGGAATGAGCAGTTCTTC. Its protein is CASTVWTGGRNEQFF.

For the CDR3, the DNA is TGTGCCAGTACTAAGGGGGGCTATAATCAGCCCCAGCATTTT. Amino acid sequence: CASTKGGYNQPQHF. The chain is built from TRBV19 and TRBJ1-5, with a tentative D call TRBD1 (6 bases). Trimming pared 7 bases from V and 4 bases from J, leaving 14 bases between. This CDR3 comprises 14 residues. Germline lookup yields CDR1 LNHDA and CDR2 SQIVND (reference sequence).

The rearrangement links TRBV6-1 to TRBJ1-2; D possibly corresponds to TRBD1 (6 bases). Germline V gives CDR1 MNHNS, CDR2 SASEGT. CDR3 length: 13 residues. V dropped 10 bases and J dropped 8 bases, with 20 bases sitting between them. This chain's CDR3 is CAILQGFLYGYTF. The CDR3 DNA sequence: TGTGCCATCCTTCAGGGGTTCTTATACGGCTACACCTTC.

This clone was seen only a few times. V gene TRBV9 combines with J gene TRBJ2-5; the match to TRBD1 covers 12 bases. There are 16 residues in the CDR3. Unmatched junction bases numbered 8, after V lost 3 bases and J lost 5 bases. Germline-derived CDR1 and CDR2 are SGDLS and YYNGEE. This CDR3 is CASSEHRDRGQETQYF. The CDR3 coding sequence is TGTGCCAGCAGCGAACACCGGGACAGGGGGCAGGAGACCCAGTACTTC. The entire variable domain, with the rest obtained from reference TRBV9 and TRBJ2-5, is as follows: DSGVTQTPKHLITATGQRVTLRCSPRSGDLSVYWYQQSLDQGLQFLIQYYNGEERAKGNILERFSAQQFPDLHSELNLSSLELGDSALYFCASSEHRDRGQETQYFGPGTRLLVL.

The J gene is TRBJ2-3, the V gene TRBV27; perhaps TRBD2 as D (6 bases). Trimming left V 1 base short and J 2 bases short, with 10 bases between. The CDR3 covers 15 residues. CDR1 and CDR2 (germline): MNHEY, SMNVEV (reference sequence). CDR3 in amino acids: CASSLWRELTDTQYF. The CDR3 nucleotides are TGTGCCAGCAGTTTATGGAGGGAACTCACAGATACGCAGTATTTT.

The J gene is TRBJ2-1, the V gene TRBV28; D gene ambiguous. Germline V CDR1 and CDR2: MDHEN, SYDVKM. The CDR3 covers 11 residues. With 2 bases removed from V and 8 bases from J, the gap between germline ends came to 4 bases. CDR3 DNA sequence: TGTGCCAGCAGTTTACGATATGAGCAGTTCTTC. Translated: CASSLRYEQFF.

This chain joins TRBV19 and TRBJ2-3, with TRBD1 matching 9 bases. Germline trimming cut 6 bases from V and 6 bases from J; bases unmatched to any gene: 10. The length of the CDR3 is 15 residues. CDR1 is LNHDA and CDR2 is SQIVND in the germline V gene (reference sequence). CDR3 protein: CASSPGTGRMDTQYF. The DNA for the CDR3 is TGTGCCAGTAGCCCCGGGACAGGGAGGATGGATACGCAGTATTTT.

The J gene is TRBJ1-1, the V gene TRBV7-3; D ambiguous. V gave up 5 bases and J gave up 0 bases, with 13 bases separating them. The CDR3 is 15 residues long. Germline V gene sequence: CDR1 SGHTA, CDR2 FQGTGA. The CDR3 region has the DNA TGTGCCAGCAGCCCTCATGACGGCCTGAACACTGAAGCTTTCTTT. Translated: CASSPHDGLNTEAFF.

The chain's CDR3 is CASSLMALASTDTQYF. DNA of the CDR3: TGTGCCAGCAGCTTAATGGCACTTGCTAGCACAGATACGCAGTATTTT. The J gene is TRBJ2-3, the V gene TRBV11-2; D is ambiguous. Per germline, CDR1 SGHAT and CDR2 FQNNGV. V lost 2 bases to trimming and J lost 0 bases, with 12 bases between them. The length of the CDR3 is 16 residues.